Each of the 32 T cell receptor beta chains below was sequenced from the same sample in a study of blood T cell repertoires in COVID-19. Generated by immunoSEQ multiplex PCR, the TCRdb table keeps only in-frame clones and is missing some. The table has around 310,000 clones, around 89% seen once. Sequenced: peripheral blood. The receptors were sampled from a woman aged 40 to 50 with COVID-19, enrolled during active disease.

J is TRBJ2-2 and V is TRBV4-3; TRBD2 might be the D (5 bases). The V end was cut by 6 bases, the J end by 5 bases, with 16 bases between. Germline CDR1 reads LGHNA; CDR2 reads YSLEER. The CDR3 sequence is 15 residues long. CDR3 sequence (DNA): TGCGCCAGCAGAGAGGACTTTCCGCATACCGGGGAGCTGTTTTTT. Protein product: CASREDFPHTGELFF.

The chain couples TRBV5-1 to TRBJ2-2; D perhaps matches TRBD2 (6 bases). The CDR3 runs 16 residues. V gave up 1 base and J gave up 4 bases, with 14 bases separating them. Germline V gives CDR1 SGHRS, CDR2 YFSETQ. The CDR3 coding sequence is TGCGCCAGCAGCTTGTTACCGGACGGGGGCACCGGGGAGCTGTTTTTT. Translating it yields CASSLLPDGGTGELFF.

The chain employs TRBV27 and TRBJ2-1, with 10 bases matching TRBD2. V lost 6 bases and J lost 3; bases outside the gene matches: 2. The germline CDR1 and CDR2 sequences are MNHEY and SMNVEV (reference sequence). The CDR3 consists of 14 residues. The chain's CDR3 is CASRRTSGYNEQFF. The CDR3 DNA reads TGTGCCAGCAGAAGGACTAGCGGCTACAATGAGCAGTTCTTC.

The chain has TRBV29-1 and TRBJ2-3; a possible D gene is TRBD2 (6 bases). Trimming pared 3 bases from V and 0 bases from J, leaving 13 bases between. This CDR3 spans 15 amino acids. CDR1 SQVTM and CDR2 ANQGSEA come from the germline V gene. In DNA form, the CDR3 reads TGCAGCGTTGACTACGTGGAGGGGAGCACAGATACGCAGTATTTT. Translation: CSVDYVEGSTDTQYF.

The chain is built from TRBV20-1 and TRBJ1-2; 10 bases fit TRBD1. Germline V gene sequence: CDR1 DFQATT, CDR2 SNEGSKA (reference sequence). Trimming cost V 3 bases and J 4 bases; bases outside gene matches: 5. The CDR3 totals 14 residues. The CDR3 spells CSASRDRGFYGYTF. The CDR3 nucleotides read TGCAGTGCTAGTAGGGACAGGGGCTTCTATGGCTACACCTTC.

The chain recombines TRBV19 with TRBJ1-2; 7 bases are a match to TRBD1. The CDR3 has 13 amino acids. From germline, CDR1 is LNHDA and CDR2 SQIVND (reference sequence). Unmatched junction bases numbered 10, after V lost 4 bases and J lost 11 bases. This chain's CDR3 is CASSTTGTAEYTF. In nucleotides, the CDR3 is TGTGCCAGTAGTACCACCGGGACAGCGGAATACACCTTC.

This clone was seen a single time. The V call is TRBV24-1, the J call TRBJ2-3; TRBD1 aligns across 7 bases. Trimming cost V 7 bases and J 2 bases; bases outside gene matches: 8. The germline CDR1 and CDR2 sequences are KGHDR and SFDVKD. The CDR3 totals 15 residues. The CDR3 nucleotides read TGTGCCACCAGCCCCGGGGACAGAAACACAGATACGCAGTATTTT. The encoded protein is CATSPGDRNTDTQYF.

V is TRBV6-5 and J is TRBJ1-6; 8 bases map to TRBD1. Germline assignment: CDR1 MNHEY and CDR2 SVGAGI. The V gene end was trimmed by 4 bases and the J gene end by 9 bases; junction bases not matched to a gene: 5. CDR3 length equals 14 residues. CDR3 loop: CASSFRGLGSPLHF. The CDR3 region has the DNA TGTGCCAGCAGTTTCAGGGGGCTGGGTTCACCCCTCCACTTT.

The chain links TRBV28 to TRBJ1-6, with TRBD1 as a possible D gene (6 bases). CDR1 and CDR2 (germline): MDHEN, SYDVKM. Trimming removed 5 bases from V and 5 bases from J, with 22 bases in between. CDR3 size: 18 residues. The CDR3, as DNA: TGTGCCAGCAGTCCTAAAGTCAGGGGTTGGGGCAATAATTCACCCCTCCACTTT. Protein: CASSPKVRGWGNNSPLHF.

The gene calls are TRBV4-3 and TRBJ1-3; TRBD1 might be the D (5 bases). The germline V and J ends were trimmed by 0 bases and 3 bases, with 9 bases remaining between them. The germline V gene has CDR1 LGHNA and CDR2 YSLEER. The CDR3 extends over 15 amino acids. The CDR3 loop is CASSQDRRGGNTIYF. The DNA for the CDR3 is TGCGCCAGCAGCCAAGATAGAAGGGGTGGAAACACCATATATTTT.

This clone showed up just once. The chain links TRBV6-2 or TRBV6-3 to TRBJ1-5, with D possibly TRBD1 on 6 matching bases. Trimming removed 2 bases from V and 2 bases from J, with 10 bases in between. The CDR3 length is 15 residues. Germline V lookup: CDR1 MNHEY, CDR2 SVGEGT. The CDR3 nucleotides read TGTGCCAGCAGTTACGCAGGGGTAGGCAATCAGCCCCAGCATTTT. Its protein product is CASSYAGVGNQPQHF.

The chain links TRBV4-2 to TRBJ2-1; 10 nucleotides align to TRBD2. This CDR3 region has 17 residues. Germline CDR1 LGHNA, CDR2 YNFKEQ. J was trimmed by 3 bases and V by 3 bases; bases with no gene match: 8. CDR3 DNA: TGTGCCAGCAGCCAGGCAAGCGGGGGGGCCTACTACAATGAGCAGTTCTTC. Protein sequence: CASSQASGGAYYNEQFF.

The chain joins TRBV6-5 to TRBJ2-1, with 7 bases lining up with TRBD1. The CDR3 length is 14 residues. The V segment lost 7 bases and the J segment 9 bases; nucleotides outside the gene matches: 12. In germline, CDR1 is MNHEY, CDR2 SVGAGI. The CDR3 sequence: CASTENRGWGEQFF. The CDR3 DNA follows: TGTGCCAGCACAGAAAACAGGGGATGGGGTGAGCAGTTCTTC.

This rearrangement joins TRBV6-4 to TRBJ2-7; TRBD2 matches at 9 bases. The germline V gene has CDR1 MRHNA and CDR2 SNTAGT. The length of the CDR3 is 15 residues. J was trimmed by 0 bases and V by 3 bases; bases with no gene match: 3. The DNA of the CDR3 is TGTGCCAGCAGTGAAGATAGCGGGAGCTCCTACGAGCAGTACTTC. It yields the protein CASSEDSGSSYEQYF.

V gene TRBV4-2 combines with J gene TRBJ1-3, with a tentative D call TRBD1 (5 bases). Deletions cut 0 bases from V and 8 bases from J, with 14 bases between. CDR1 is LGHNA and CDR2 is YNFKEQ in the germline V gene. The CDR3 is 15 amino acids. CDR3 sequence (DNA): TGTGCCAGCAGCCAAGAAACGACCGGAGGGGACACCATATATTTT. This gives the protein CASSQETTGGDTIYF.

This chain links TRBV6-1 with TRBJ2-7; D may be TRBD2 (5 bases). Germline assignment: CDR1 MNHNS and CDR2 SASEGT. V lost 3 bases to trimming and J lost 9 bases, with 12 bases between them. The CDR3 extends over 12 amino acids. The CDR3 is CASSEIAPAQYF. In DNA, the CDR3 is TGTGCCAGCAGTGAGATAGCGCCGGCGCAGTACTTC.

The chain recombines TRBV5-5 with TRBJ2-7; D is uncertain. The germline CDR1 and CDR2 sequences are SGHKS and YYEKEE (reference sequence). This CDR3 has 15 amino acids. V gave up 1 base and J gave up 2 bases, with 13 bases separating them. CDR3 sequence reads: CASSLLALPPYEQYF. The CDR3 region has the DNA TGTGCCAGCAGCTTGCTGGCTCTCCCTCCCTACGAGCAGTACTTC.

This chain uses TRBV29-1 with TRBJ2-5; the match to TRBD1 covers 9 bases. CDR3 size: 13 residues. The V gene end was trimmed by 5 bases and the J gene end by 4 bases; junction bases not matched to a gene: 5. Per the germline V gene, CDR1 is SQVTM and CDR2 is ANQGSEA. The CDR3 spells CSVMTGGRETQYF. For the CDR3, the DNA is TGCAGCGTTATGACAGGGGGGAGAGAGACCCAGTACTTC. Based on the CDR3 plus reference TRBV29-1 and TRBJ2-5, the full variable domain is SAVISQKPSRDICQRGTSLTIQCQVDSQVTMMFWYRQQPGQSLTLIATANQGSEATYESGFVIDKFPISRPNLTFSTLTVSNMSPEDSSIYLCSVMTGGRETQYFGPGTRLLVL.

The rearrangement uses TRBV10-3 and TRBJ2-3; TRBD2 might be the D (6 bases). V lost 4 bases to trimming and J lost 0 bases, with 26 bases between them. Germline CDR1 reads ENHRY; CDR2 reads SYGVKD. CDR3 size: 20 residues. The CDR3 here is CAISGRAETKKLSSTDTQYF. As DNA, the CDR3 is TGTGCCATCAGTGGGAGGGCAGAGACCAAGAAACTGTCTAGCACAGATACGCAGTATTTT.

V gene TRBV6-5 combines with J gene TRBJ1-5; D is unclear. V lost 0 bases and J 5 bases, leaving 5 bases between the germline ends. The germline V gene encodes CDR1 MNHEY and CDR2 SVGAGI. This CDR3 is built from 13 residues. The CDR3 nucleotides are TGTGCCAGCAGTTACTCGAGCGATCAGCCCCAGCATTTT. This sequence encodes CASSYSSDQPQHF.

The chain uses TRBV4-2 and TRBJ1-5; D possibly corresponds to TRBD1 (5 bases). Germline values: CDR1 LGHNA, CDR2 YNFKEQ. V was trimmed by 0 bases and J by 7 bases, leaving 16 bases between them. This CDR3 spans 16 amino acids. CDR3 sequence (DNA): TGTGCCAGCAGCCAAGATCGCCAGGGAAGGGTACAGCCCCAGCATTTT. Translation gives CASSQDRQGRVQPQHF.

The V and J genes are TRBV30 and TRBJ2-7, with TRBD2 as a possible D gene (5 bases). With 0 bases removed from V and 7 bases from J, the gap between germline ends came to 13 bases. The CDR3 is 13 residues long. Germline V gives CDR1 GTSNPN, CDR2 SVGIG (reference sequence). Here the CDR3 DNA reads TGTGCCTGGAGTGTATATTTTACGGGGGAGCAGTACTTC. Translating gives CAWSVYFTGEQYF.

The rearrangement uses TRBV9 and TRBJ2-7; 7 bases match TRBD2. The germline V gene has CDR1 SGDLS and CDR2 YYNGEE. Trimming cost V 0 bases and J 6 bases; bases outside gene matches: 6. CDR3 size: 14 residues. This CDR3 is CASSVELLAPEQYF. The CDR3 nucleotides are TGTGCCAGCAGCGTAGAGCTACTAGCGCCCGAGCAGTACTTC.

The chain has TRBV5-1 and TRBJ1-6, with TRBD1 matching over 9 bases. With 4 bases clipped from V and 6 bases from J, the junction kept 8 bases outside the gene matches. The CDR3 is 16 residues long. Germline CDR1 reads SGHRS; CDR2 reads YFSETQ. This CDR3 reads CASSPLEQGANSPLHF. The CDR3 DNA is TGCGCCAGCAGCCCCCTCGAACAGGGGGCTAATTCACCCCTCCACTTT.

The V and J genes are TRBV3-1 (or the pseudogene TRBV3-2) and TRBJ1-6; D is ambiguous. V lost 3 bases and J 8 bases, leaving 5 bases between the germline ends. This CDR3 has 12 residues. The germline CDR1 and CDR2 sequences are LGHDT and YNNKEL (reference sequence). The CDR3 nucleotides are TGTGCCAGCAGCCAGCGGGATTCACCCCTCCACTTT. It codes for CASSQRDSPLHF.

This clone has only one observation. The rearrangement joins TRBV7-2 to TRBJ2-5; TRBD2 aligns across 7 bases. The germline CDR1 and CDR2 sequences are SGHTA and FQGNSA. The V gene end was trimmed by 5 bases and the J gene end by 5 bases; junction bases not matched to a gene: 11. The CDR3 runs 15 residues. CDR3 in amino acids: CASSTSRDGRETQYF. Here the CDR3 DNA reads TGTGCCAGCAGCACCTCGCGGGACGGGAGGGAGACCCAGTACTTC. Full variable domain (outside the CDR3, taken from reference TRBV7-2 and TRBJ2-5): GAGVSQSPSNKVTEKGKDVELRCDPISGHTALYWYRQSLGQGLEFLIYFQGNSAPDKSGLPSDRFSAERTGGSVSTLTIQRTQQEDSAVYLCASSTSRDGRETQYFGPGTRLLVL.

The chain combines TRBV5-4 with TRBJ2-3; 7 bases are a match to TRBD1. V trimming: 4 bases; J trimming: 3 bases; junction bases outside the gene matches: 5. This CDR3 is built from 14 residues. Germline V CDR1 and CDR2: SGHNT, YYREEE (reference sequence). Here the CDR3 reads CASSRGPETDTQYF. For the CDR3, the DNA is TGTGCCAGCAGCAGGGGGCCCGAGACAGATACGCAGTATTTT.

The V call is TRBV5-1, the J call TRBJ2-3, with a possible D match to TRBD1 (5 bases). The germline V gene encodes CDR1 SGHRS and CDR2 YFSETQ. This CDR3 region has 15 residues. V lost 0 bases and J 2 bases, leaving 10 bases between the germline ends. CDR3 in amino acids: CASSLAQGLTDTQYF. CDR3 bases: TGCGCCAGCAGCTTGGCGCAGGGTCTCACAGATACGCAGTATTTT.

The V and J genes are TRBV5-6 and TRBJ1-1; D call uncertain. The CDR3 covers 15 residues. With 0 bases removed from V and 5 bases from J, the gap between germline ends came to 14 bases. Per the germline V gene, CDR1 is SGHDT and CDR2 is YYEEEE. DNA for the CDR3: TGTGCCAGCAGCTTGGCTGCATCGGTTAAGACTGAAGCTTTCTTT. This gives the protein CASSLAASVKTEAFF.

The chain joins TRBV15 to TRBJ1-5; TRBD1 agrees at 9 bases. The CDR3 consists of 16 residues. Germline V CDR1 and CDR2: LNHNV, YYDKDF (reference sequence). V lost 0 bases, J lost 4 bases, and 4 bases stayed unmatched. CDR3 coding DNA: TGTGCCACCAGCAGAGATCAGACAGGGGGGAATCAGCCCCAGCATTTT. This codes for CATSRDQTGGNQPQHF. The full variable domain, completed using reference TRBV15 and TRBJ1-5, is DAMVIQNPRYQVTQFGKPVTLSCSQTLNHNVMYWYQQKSSQAPKLLFHYYDKDFNNEADTPDNFQSRRPNTSFCFLDIRSPGLGDTAMYLCATSRDQTGGNQPQHFGDGTRLSIL.

The V gene is TRBV6-2 or TRBV6-3, the J gene TRBJ2-7; no reliable D call. Germline assignment: CDR1 MNHEY and CDR2 SVGEGT. V gave up 2 bases and J gave up 0 bases, with 11 bases separating them. The CDR3 sequence is 15 residues long. The CDR3 coding sequence is TGTGCCAGCAGTTACGGGCAGACCAGCTCCTACGAGCAGTACTTC. Amino acids: CASSYGQTSSYEQYF.

The chain couples TRBV5-6 to TRBJ2-1, with D possibly matching TRBD2 (6 bases). The CDR3 is made up of 16 amino acids. V was clipped by 4 bases and J by 0 bases, with 14 bases between them. The germline V gene has CDR1 SGHDT and CDR2 YYEEEE. The CDR3: CASSLLWRGSYNEQFF. CDR3 coding DNA: TGTGCCAGCAGCCTTCTTTGGCGGGGCTCCTACAATGAGCAGTTCTTC.